The clone carrying this T cell receptor (beta chain) has a count of ten or more. The antigen is unknown. The read halts 3 residues ahead of the CDR3 end, with the missing end drawn from the germline J gene. The CVID group had around 15 females and about 30 males, mean age roughly 40. Both groups were predominantly of Caucasian heritage. This entry comes from a study of T cell clonality in common variable immunodeficiency. Study-wide findings and caveats: CVID subjects shared fewer TCRbeta clones than healthy controls did. Fewer deletions and N-nucleotide insertions were reportedly seen in common variable immunodeficiency TCR beta sequences.

Some clones are missing from TCRdb's copy, which holds only in-frame ones; the method was immunoSEQ multiplex PCR. This sample shows approximately 29,000 clones and no singletons; under 4% rests with the ten largest. CDR1 SGHDT and CDR2 YYEEEE come from the germline V gene. V was clipped by 5 bases and J by 5 bases; unmatched bases: 7. This CDR3 is built from 14 residues. The sequencing sample was made of peripheral blood mononuclear cells. The source is a human donor with common variable immunodeficiency. The chain has TRBV5-6 and TRBJ1-1; the match to TRBD1 covers 9 bases. The CDR3 DNA, read in part, is TGTGCCAGCAGAGCCACAGGGGGCCGTACTGAA. It encodes CASRATGGRTE. The full CDR3 sequence reads CASRATGGRTEAFF. Together with reference TRBV5-6 and TRBJ1-1, the CDR3 gives the full variable domain: DAGVTQSPTHLIKTRGQQVTLRCSPKSGHDTVSWYQQALGQGPQFIFQYYEEEERQRGNFPDRFSGHQFPNYSSELNVNALLLGDSALYLCASRATGGRTEAFFGQGTRLTVV.